Only a few counts were recorded for the clone carrying this T cell receptor beta chain. What it binds is not known. The germline V gene encodes CDR1 LGHDT and CDR2 YNNKEL (reference sequence). The CDR3 extends over 13 amino acids. V trimming: 3 bases; J trimming: 6 bases; junction bases outside the gene matches: 3. These data come from a study of response to subunit inactivated influenza vaccine. Points from the study as a whole: The authors proposed limited new T cell recruitment per seasonal influenza vaccination.

One entry per CDR3 protein results from TCRdb running MiXCR on the RT-PCR reads. The top ten hold roughly 7.2% of the sample, which has 600,000 to 850,000 distinct CDR3 sequences, around 13% seen once. This clonotype was obtained from a middle-aged man who received an inactivated influenza vaccine. The input for sequencing was PBMCs from blood, taken approximately 15 days before vaccination. The chain couples TRBV3-1 to TRBJ1-1; TRBD1 matches at 8 bases. CDR3 nucleotide sequence: TGTGCCAGCAGCCAGCAGGGGGCGTCTGAAGCTTTCTTT. Protein sequence: CASSQQGASEAFF. The complete variable domain, with remaining parts taken from reference TRBV3-1 and TRBJ1-1, reads DTAVSQTPKYLVTQMGNDKSIKCEQNLGHDTMYWYKQDSKKFLKIMFSYNNKELIINETVPNRFSPKSPDKAHLNLHINSLELGDSAVYFCASSQQGASEAFFGQGTRLTVV.